This T cell receptor (beta chain) originates from a study of beta chain features in type 1 diabetes. Study details: When patients were set against healthy donors, age, gender and cell yields were similar. Across all samples, roughly 99 million sorted cells were examined.

CDR3 length: 13 residues. The V gene's germline CDR1 is SGHRS and CDR2 YFSETQ. Trimming shortened V by 2 bases and J by 8 bases, and 13 bases separated the two germline ends. Sorting produced populations that all topped 98% purity. Whole-study findings and limits: Insertion counts at VDJ junctions were lower in type 1 diabetes patients, who also showed more deletions there.

Reverse transcription of all isolated RNA meant that expressed TCRB transcripts were sequenced. The assay was immunoSEQ multiplex PCR, and TCRdb's table has in-frame clones only and misses some. Here the sample spans about 360,000 clones, around an eighth being singletons. This clone was recorded a few times. Its matching antigen is unknown. The sequence derives from a man younger than 35 in good health. Specimen: naive CD4+ T cells from blood. The chain recombines TRBV5-1 with TRBJ1-2; possibly TRBD1 for D (6 bases). The chain's CDR3 is CASSLQGSGGYTF. CDR3 in DNA: TGCGCCAGCAGCTTACAGGGATCAGGGGGCTACACCTTC.